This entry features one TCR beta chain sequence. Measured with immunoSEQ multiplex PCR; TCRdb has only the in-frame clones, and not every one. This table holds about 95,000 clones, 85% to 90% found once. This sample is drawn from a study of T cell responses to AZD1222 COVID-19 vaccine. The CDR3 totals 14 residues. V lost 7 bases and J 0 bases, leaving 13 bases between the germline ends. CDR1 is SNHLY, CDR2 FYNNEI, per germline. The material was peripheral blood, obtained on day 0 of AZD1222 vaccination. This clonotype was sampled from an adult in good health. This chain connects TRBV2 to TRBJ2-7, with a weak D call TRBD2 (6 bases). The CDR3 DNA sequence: TGTGCCAGCAAGTCTCCCGGGGGCTCCTACGAGCAGTACTTC. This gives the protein CASKSPGGSYEQYF.